This is a list of T cell receptor beta chains from one sample in a study of tumor-infiltrating lymphocytes in localized non-small cell lung cancer. Sequencing used immunoSEQ multiplex PCR; TCRdb keeps in-frame clones, though not all of them. The sample lists some 2,600 clones, 50% to 70% occurring once. Sequencing input: uninvolved lung tissue not adjacent to the tumor. The source is a human donor with non-small cell lung cancer. CDR3s include the opening cysteine and the closing phenylalanine or tryptophan.

j_call: TRBJ1-5; v_call: TRBV6-5; cdr3_aa: CASSDTGVYQPQHF
j_call: TRBJ1-3; v_call: TRBV7-2; cdr3_aa: CASSLATGGNTIYF
j_call: TRBJ1-5; v_call: TRBV30; cdr3_aa: CAWSGQGRQPQHF
j_call: TRBJ1-5; v_call: TRBV7-2; cdr3_aa: CASSFGPWGNQPQHF
j_call: TRBJ1-5; v_call: TRBV28; cdr3_aa: CASSLNQPQHF
j_call: TRBJ1-1; v_call: TRBV25-1; cdr3_aa: CASSESQGAGNTEAFF
j_call: TRBJ2-7; v_call: TRBV4-1; cdr3_aa: CASSQEDGSSYEQYF
j_call: TRBJ2-1; v_call: TRBV28; cdr3_aa: CASSPLAGNAYNEQFF
j_call: TRBJ1-2; v_call: TRBV29-1; cdr3_aa: CSVGRNYGYTF
j_call: TRBJ2-1; v_call: TRBV30; cdr3_aa: CAWRTGTSEASEQFF
j_call: TRBJ2-5; v_call: TRBV2; cdr3_aa: CASSGGLVQETQYF
j_call: TRBJ2-7; v_call: TRBV29-1; cdr3_aa: CSVVRDFLAYEQYF
j_call: TRBJ2-5; v_call: TRBV21-1; cdr3_aa: CASSKGGEETQYF
j_call: TRBJ2-3; v_call: TRBV7-2; cdr3_aa: CASSLMARTDTQYF
j_call: TRBJ2-1; v_call: TRBV30; cdr3_aa: CAWSDSYNEQFF
j_call: TRBJ1-1; v_call: TRBV28; cdr3_aa: CASSLWDAEAFF
j_call: TRBJ2-4; v_call: TRBV30; cdr3_aa: CALTNPLAKNIQYF
j_call: TRBJ1-5; v_call: TRBV6-6; cdr3_aa: CASSYRSSNQPQHF
j_call: TRBJ1-5; v_call: TRBV9; cdr3_aa: CASSVGTGPYQPQHF
j_call: TRBJ1-5; v_call: TRBV6-1; cdr3_aa: CASSVGEIGNQPQHF
j_call: TRBJ2-7; v_call: TRBV9; cdr3_aa: CASSVAAGGYYEQYF
j_call: TRBJ2-7; v_call: TRBV5-6; cdr3_aa: CASSAPVRSYEQYF
j_call: TRBJ2-2; v_call: TRBV6-1; cdr3_aa: CASSEVAGGLGNTGGLFF
j_call: TRBJ2-3; v_call: TRBV6-5; cdr3_aa: CASMSIARTDTQYF
j_call: TRBJ2-3; v_call: TRBV11-2; cdr3_aa: CASSPDFTDTQYF
j_call: TRBJ2-7; v_call: TRBV25-1; cdr3_aa: CASAGVGSTHEQYF
j_call: TRBJ2-3; v_call: TRBV4-2; cdr3_aa: CASSTGLYTDTQYF
j_call: TRBJ2-5; v_call: TRBV20-1; cdr3_aa: CSARSETQYF
j_call: TRBJ2-1; v_call: TRBV28; cdr3_aa: CASGDNEQFF
j_call: TRBJ1-1; v_call: TRBV4-2; cdr3_aa: CASSLGGQGREAFF
j_call: TRBJ2-7; v_call: TRBV6-5; cdr3_aa: CASSYSAGWNEQYF
j_call: TRBJ2-1; v_call: TRBV25-1; cdr3_aa: CASSDGGRSGEQFF
j_call: TRBJ2-7; v_call: TRBV28; cdr3_aa: CASMVVGSGRGEQYF
j_call: TRBJ1-1; v_call: TRBV30; cdr3_aa: CAWSLGQLNTEAFF
j_call: TRBJ2-5; v_call: TRBV7-7; cdr3_aa: CASSLDLGETQYF
j_call: TRBJ2-2; v_call: TRBV30; cdr3_aa: CAFRITGELFF
j_call: TRBJ2-1; v_call: TRBV28; cdr3_aa: CASQNSNNNEQFF
j_call: TRBJ1-1; v_call: TRBV29-1; cdr3_aa: CSVAKAGNRNTEAFF
j_call: TRBJ2-3; v_call: TRBV19; cdr3_aa: CASKFQGDTDTQYF
j_call: TRBJ2-2; v_call: TRBV5-1; cdr3_aa: CASRGGGIDTGELFF
j_call: TRBJ2-2; v_call: TRBV6-1; cdr3_aa: CASSEVAGAGTGELFF
j_call: TRBJ1-3; v_call: TRBV5-6; cdr3_aa: CASSWDRSSGNTIYF
j_call: TRBJ1-5; v_call: TRBV9; cdr3_aa: CASSTGENSNQPQHF
j_call: TRBJ2-5; v_call: TRBV9; cdr3_aa: CASSSRGRGPQETQYF
j_call: TRBJ2-3; v_call: TRBV6-1; cdr3_aa: CASSEALGGGSTDTQYF
j_call: TRBJ1-2; v_call: TRBV20-1; cdr3_aa: CSARVREGYTF
j_call: TRBJ2-3; v_call: TRBV7-2; cdr3_aa: CASSLIEASEGYF
j_call: TRBJ2-7; v_call: TRBV10-3; cdr3_aa: CAIRAPDNYEQYF
j_call: TRBJ2-3; v_call: TRBV6-5; cdr3_aa: CASRRGLAGTDTQYF
j_call: TRBJ1-1; v_call: TRBV29-1; cdr3_aa: CSTGGEGTNTEAFF
j_call: TRBJ1-1; v_call: TRBV6-1; cdr3_aa: CASSWDENTEAFF
j_call: TRBJ1-5; v_call: TRBV4-2; cdr3_aa: CASSQVLSQPQHF
j_call: TRBJ1-3; v_call: TRBV6-5; cdr3_aa: CASSSGGNTIYF
j_call: TRBJ1-2; v_call: TRBV12-2; cdr3_aa: CASRLAYPGARYGYTF
j_call: TRBJ2-1; v_call: TRBV28; cdr3_aa: CASSLQSPYNEQFF
j_call: TRBJ2-7; v_call: TRBV4-1; cdr3_aa: CASSPGGQPYEQYF